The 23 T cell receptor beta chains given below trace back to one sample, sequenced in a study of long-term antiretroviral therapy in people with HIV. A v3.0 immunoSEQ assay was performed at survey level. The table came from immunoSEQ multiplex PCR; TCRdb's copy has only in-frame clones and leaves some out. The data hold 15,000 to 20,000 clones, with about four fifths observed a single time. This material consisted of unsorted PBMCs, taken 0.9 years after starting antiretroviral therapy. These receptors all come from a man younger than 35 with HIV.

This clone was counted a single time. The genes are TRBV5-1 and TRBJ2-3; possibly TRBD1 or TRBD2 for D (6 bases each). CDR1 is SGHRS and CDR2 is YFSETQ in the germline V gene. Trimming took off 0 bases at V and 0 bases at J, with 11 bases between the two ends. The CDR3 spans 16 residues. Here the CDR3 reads CASSLVRGRSTDTQYF. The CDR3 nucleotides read TGCGCCAGCAGCTTGGTACGGGGGCGCAGCACAGATACGCAGTATTTT. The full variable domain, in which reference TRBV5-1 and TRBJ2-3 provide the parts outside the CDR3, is KAGVTQTPRYLIKTRGQQVTLSCSPISGHRSVSWYQQTPGQGLQFLFEYFSETQRNKGNFPGRFSGRQFSNSRSEMNVSTLELGDSALYLCASSLVRGRSTDTQYFGPGTRLTVL.

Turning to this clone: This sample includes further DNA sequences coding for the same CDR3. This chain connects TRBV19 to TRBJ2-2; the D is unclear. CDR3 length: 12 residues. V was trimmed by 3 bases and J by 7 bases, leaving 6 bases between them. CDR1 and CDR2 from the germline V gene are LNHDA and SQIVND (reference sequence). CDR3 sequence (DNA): TGTGCCAGTAGTATCCCCGGCGGGGAGCTGTTTTTT. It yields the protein CASSIPGGELFF. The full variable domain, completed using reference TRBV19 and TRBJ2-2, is DGGITQSPKYLFRKEGQNVTLSCEQNLNHDAMYWYRQDPGQGLRLIYYSQIVNDFQKGDIAEGYSVSREKKESFPLTVTSAQKNPTAFYLCASSIPGGELFFGEGSRLTVL.

The CDR3: CASSSWTGETQYF. CDR3 bases: TGTGCCAGCAGCTCATGGACAGGAGAGACCCAGTACTTC. The chain employs TRBV7-9 and TRBJ2-5, with 7 bases lining up with TRBD1. Germline assignment: CDR1 SEHNR and CDR2 FQNEAQ (reference sequence). This CDR3 spans 13 amino acids. V was clipped by 4 bases and J by 4 bases; unmatched bases: 3. The full variable domain, its missing parts supplied by reference TRBV7-9 and TRBJ2-5, is DTGVSQNPRHKITKRGQNVTFRCDPISEHNRLYWYRQTLGQGPEFLTYFQNEAQLEKSRLLSDRFSAERPKGSFSTLEIQRTEQGDSAMYLCASSSWTGETQYFGPGTRLLVL.

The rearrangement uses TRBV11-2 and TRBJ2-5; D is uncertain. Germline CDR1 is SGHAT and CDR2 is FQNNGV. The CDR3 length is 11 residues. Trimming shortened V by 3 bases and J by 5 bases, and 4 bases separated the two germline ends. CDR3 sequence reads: CASSFSETQYF. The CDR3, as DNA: TGTGCCAGCAGCTTCAGCGAGACCCAGTACTTC.

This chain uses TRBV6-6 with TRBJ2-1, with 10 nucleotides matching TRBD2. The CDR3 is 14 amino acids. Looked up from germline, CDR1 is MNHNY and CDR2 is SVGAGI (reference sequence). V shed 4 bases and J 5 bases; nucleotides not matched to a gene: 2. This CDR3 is CASSWTSGHNEQFF. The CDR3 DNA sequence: TGTGCCAGCAGTTGGACTAGCGGCCACAATGAGCAGTTCTTC.

This CDR3 reads CASSFSLPSRHYGYTF. CDR3 nucleotides: TGTGCCAGCAGTTTTTCCCTCCCCAGCAGGCACTATGGCTACACCTTC. J is TRBJ1-2 and V is TRBV27; D ambiguous. The CDR3 extends over 16 amino acids. Germline CDR1 is MNHEY and CDR2 is SMNVEV (reference sequence). V dropped 3 bases and J dropped 3 bases, with 17 bases sitting between them.

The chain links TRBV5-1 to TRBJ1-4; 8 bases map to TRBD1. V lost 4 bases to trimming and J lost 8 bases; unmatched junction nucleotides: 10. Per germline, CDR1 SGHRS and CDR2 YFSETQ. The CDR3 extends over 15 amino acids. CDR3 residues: CASSPQGQEREKLFF. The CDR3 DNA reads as TGCGCCAGCAGCCCCCAGGGACAGGAGAGGGAAAAACTGTTTTTT. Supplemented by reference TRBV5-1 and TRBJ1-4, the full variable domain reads KAGVTQTPRYLIKTRGQQVTLSCSPISGHRSVSWYQQTPGQGLQFLFEYFSETQRNKGNFPGRFSGRQFSNSRSEMNVSTLELGDSALYLCASSPQGQEREKLFFGSGTQLSVL.

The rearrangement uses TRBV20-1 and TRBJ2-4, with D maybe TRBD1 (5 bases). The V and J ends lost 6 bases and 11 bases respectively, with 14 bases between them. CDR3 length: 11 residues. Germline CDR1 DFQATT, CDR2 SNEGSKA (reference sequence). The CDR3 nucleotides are TGCAGTGCCAGGGTTTCCGGCTTTCAGTACTTC. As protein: CSARVSGFQYF.

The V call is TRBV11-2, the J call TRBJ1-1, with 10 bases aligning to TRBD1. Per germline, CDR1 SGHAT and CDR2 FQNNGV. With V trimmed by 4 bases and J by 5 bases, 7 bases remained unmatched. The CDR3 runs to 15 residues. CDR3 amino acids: CASSSDRGRRTEAFF. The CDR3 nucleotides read TGTGCCAGCAGCTCGGACAGGGGGAGGAGGACTGAAGCTTTCTTT.

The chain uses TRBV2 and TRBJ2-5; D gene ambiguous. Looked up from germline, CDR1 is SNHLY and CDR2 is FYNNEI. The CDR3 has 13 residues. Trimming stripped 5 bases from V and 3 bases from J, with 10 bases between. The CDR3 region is CASSSRIKETQYF. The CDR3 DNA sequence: TGTGCCAGCAGTTCCCGAATTAAAGAGACCCAGTACTTC. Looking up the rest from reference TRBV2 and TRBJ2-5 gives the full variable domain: EPEVTQTPSHQVTQMGQEVILRCVPISNHLYFYWYRQILGQKVEFLVSFYNNEISEKSEIFDDQFSVERPDGSNFTLKIRSTKLEDSAMYFCASSSRIKETQYFGPGTRLLVL.

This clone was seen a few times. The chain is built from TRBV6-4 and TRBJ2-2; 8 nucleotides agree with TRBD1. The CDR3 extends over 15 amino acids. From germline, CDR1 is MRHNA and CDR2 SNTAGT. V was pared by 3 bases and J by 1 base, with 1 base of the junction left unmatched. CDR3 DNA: TGTGCCAGCAGTGAGACAGGGGAGAACACCGGGGAGCTGTTTTTT. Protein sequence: CASSETGENTGELFF.

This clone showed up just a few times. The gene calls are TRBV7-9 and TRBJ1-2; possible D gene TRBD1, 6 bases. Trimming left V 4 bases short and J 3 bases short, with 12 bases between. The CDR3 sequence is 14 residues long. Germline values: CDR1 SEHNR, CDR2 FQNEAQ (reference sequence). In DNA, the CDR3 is TGTGCCAGCAGCTCCGGACAGAGATACTATGGCTACACCTTC. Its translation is CASSSGQRYYGYTF.

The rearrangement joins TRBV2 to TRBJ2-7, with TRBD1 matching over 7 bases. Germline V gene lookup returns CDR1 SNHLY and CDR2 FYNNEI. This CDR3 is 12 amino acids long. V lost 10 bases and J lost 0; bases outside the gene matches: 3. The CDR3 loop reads CATRDSSYEQYF. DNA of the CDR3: TGTGCCACCCGGGACAGCTCCTACGAGCAGTACTTC.

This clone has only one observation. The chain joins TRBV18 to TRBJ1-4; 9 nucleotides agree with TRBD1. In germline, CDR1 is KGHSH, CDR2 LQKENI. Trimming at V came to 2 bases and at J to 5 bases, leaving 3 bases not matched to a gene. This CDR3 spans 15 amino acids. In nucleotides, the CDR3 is TGTGCCAGCTCACCAGGGACAGGGCTAAATGAAAAACTGTTTTTT. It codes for CASSPGTGLNEKLFF. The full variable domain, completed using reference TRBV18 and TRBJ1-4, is NAGVMQNPRHLVRRRGQEARLRCSPMKGHSHVYWYRQLPEEGLKFMVYLQKENIIDESGMPKERFSAEFPKEGPSILRIQQVVRGDSAAYFCASSPGTGLNEKLFFGSGTQLSVL.

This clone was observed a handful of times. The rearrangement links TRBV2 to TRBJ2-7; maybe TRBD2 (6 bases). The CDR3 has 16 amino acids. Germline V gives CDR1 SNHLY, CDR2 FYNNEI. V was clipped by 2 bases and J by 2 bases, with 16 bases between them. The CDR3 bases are TGTGCCAGCAGTGAACCCTTAGGAGGGCTGGCCTACGAGCAGTACTTC. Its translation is CASSEPLGGLAYEQYF.

The CDR3 reads CASSSRSRTGGETQYF. The CDR3 bases are TGCGCCAGCAGCTCCAGGAGCCGAACGGGGGGGGAGACCCAGTACTTC. J is TRBJ2-5 and V is TRBV4-1; 8 bases map to TRBD2. Germline lookup yields CDR1 MGHRA and CDR2 YSYEKL. Losses at the gene ends were 5 bases for V and 5 bases for J; bases not matched to a gene: 13. The CDR3 sequence is 16 residues long.

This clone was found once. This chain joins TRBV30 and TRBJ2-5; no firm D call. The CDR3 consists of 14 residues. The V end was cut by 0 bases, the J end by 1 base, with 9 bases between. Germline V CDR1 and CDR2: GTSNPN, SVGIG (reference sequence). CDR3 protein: CAWSVYGVQETQYF. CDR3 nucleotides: TGTGCCTGGAGTGTATACGGAGTCCAAGAGACCCAGTACTTC.

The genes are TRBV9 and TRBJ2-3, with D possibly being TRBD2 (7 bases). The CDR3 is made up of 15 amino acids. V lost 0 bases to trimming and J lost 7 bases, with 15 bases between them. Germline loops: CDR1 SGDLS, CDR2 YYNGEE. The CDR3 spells CASSVGSGGPYTQYF. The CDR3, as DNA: TGTGCCAGCAGCGTAGGTTCCGGGGGGCCATATACGCAGTATTTT. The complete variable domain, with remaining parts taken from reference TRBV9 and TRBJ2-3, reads DSGVTQTPKHLITATGQRVTLRCSPRSGDLSVYWYQQSLDQGLQFLIQYYNGEERAKGNILERFSAQQFPDLHSELNLSSLELGDSALYFCASSVGSGGPYTQYFGPGTRLTVL.

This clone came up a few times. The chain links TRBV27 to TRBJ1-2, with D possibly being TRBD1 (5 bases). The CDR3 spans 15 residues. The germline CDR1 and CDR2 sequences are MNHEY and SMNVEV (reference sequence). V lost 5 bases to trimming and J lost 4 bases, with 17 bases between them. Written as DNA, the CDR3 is TGTGCCAGCAGTCTAACGGGTGGGGCAGTCTATGGCTACACCTTC. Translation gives CASSLTGGAVYGYTF.

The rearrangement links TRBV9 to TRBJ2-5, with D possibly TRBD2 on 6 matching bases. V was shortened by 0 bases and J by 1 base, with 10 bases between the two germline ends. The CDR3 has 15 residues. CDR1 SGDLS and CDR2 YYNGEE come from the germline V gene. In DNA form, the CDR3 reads TGTGCCAGCAGCGTAGGGGCGGGGTCCCAAGAGACCCAGTACTTC. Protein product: CASSVGAGSQETQYF.

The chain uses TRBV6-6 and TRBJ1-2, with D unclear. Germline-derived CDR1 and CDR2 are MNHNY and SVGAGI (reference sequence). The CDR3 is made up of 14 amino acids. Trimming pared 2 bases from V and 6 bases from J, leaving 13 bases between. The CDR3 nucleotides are TGTGCCAGCAGTTACGGTCCAAGGACCGATGGCTACACCTTC. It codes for CASSYGPRTDGYTF.

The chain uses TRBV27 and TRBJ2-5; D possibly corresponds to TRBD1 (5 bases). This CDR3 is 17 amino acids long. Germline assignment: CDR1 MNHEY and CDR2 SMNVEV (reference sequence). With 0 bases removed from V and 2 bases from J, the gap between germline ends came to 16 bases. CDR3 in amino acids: CASSLSHSRVPQETQYF. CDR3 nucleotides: TGTGCCAGCAGTTTATCCCATTCCAGGGTGCCGCAAGAGACCCAGTACTTC.

The chain's CDR3 is CASSLGGGLGPQYF. CDR3 sequence (DNA): TGTGCCAGCAGCCTAGGGGGTGGGTTGGGTCCCCAGTACTTC. The chain has TRBV11-2 and TRBJ2-5, with TRBD1 as a possible D gene (6 bases). Trimming left V 5 bases short and J 9 bases short, with 19 bases between. CDR1 and CDR2 from the germline V gene are SGHAT and FQNNGV. This CDR3 comprises 14 residues.